This T cell receptor beta chain emerged from a study of cytomegalovirus exposure and HLA in healthy donors. Turning to the study itself: The study's early data release held about 85 million unique TCRs from HLA-typed donors.

Concerning this clone itself: Its matching antigen is unknown.

Germline V CDR1 and CDR2: MNHEY, SVGAGI. The CDR3 is 15 amino acids. J gave up 7 bases and V 8 bases, and 14 bases lay outside the gene matches. PCR used 60 Vbeta primers and 13 Jbeta primers. The authors' processing: Unique TCR beta chains numbered around 80 million in a later analysis, with roughly 11 million shared. Assay: immunoSEQ multiplex PCR; the TCRdb copy retains only in-frame clones and omits some. V and J calls plus clone size are reproduced from that table; the DNA served to infer D and trimming. In the table there are about 50,000 clones, approximately 85% of which are singletons. General study results and limits: A later analysis linked some 18,000 TCR beta sequences to HLA alleles at 0.05 false discovery rate.

The TCR comes from a boy aged 5-17 years in good health and CMV-seropositive. The rearrangement links TRBV6-5 to TRBJ1-1; 9 nucleotides line up with TRBD1. Sequencing was done on a sample of PBMCs. CDR3 DNA: TGTGCCAGCGCGCTCCAGGGACAGGGCCAGATTGAAGCTTTCTTT. This encodes CASALQGQGQIEAFF.